This TCR beta chain stems from a study of blood T cell repertoires in COVID-19. For the study at large: Acute and convalescent COVID-19 specimens originated in the United States, Italy and Spain. Nucleic acid was either cDNA or gDNA, and it came from T cells, B-cell-depleted T cells, or PBMCs.

The V end lost 3 bases, the J end lost 4 bases, and 7 bases lay between the germline ends. The length of the CDR3 is 13 residues. CDR1 and CDR2 (germline): MNHEY, SVGAGI. Assay: immunoSEQ multiplex PCR; the TCRdb copy retains only in-frame clones and omits some. The sample has a few hundred thousand clones; about 85% are singletons. Enrollees, about 18 to 89 years old, lived in about two dozen US areas. Grouping used clinical history reported by participants in a survey and questionnaire. The sample was PBMCs or T cells enriched from blood (not recorded which). The chain combines TRBV6-5 with TRBJ2-1; the D is unclear. This clonotype originated in a man in his forties who had recovered from COVID-19. The CDR3 here is CASSYEAYNEQFF. DNA of the CDR3: TGTGCCAGCAGTTATGAGGCGTACAATGAGCAGTTCTTC.